Listed below are T cell receptor beta chains from one sample, sequenced in a study of cytomegalovirus exposure and HLA in healthy donors. TCRdb's copy holds only in-frame clones and misses some; the assay was immunoSEQ multiplex PCR. The table for this sample gives 100,000 to 150,000 clones. Sequencing input: PBMCs. These receptors originate from a woman in her thirties or forties in good health and CMV-seropositive. Each CDR3 is given with its conserved first and last residue. D genes are given only for firm matches.

15	TRBV7-6	TRBJ2-3	-	CASSFLSGRTDTQYF	TGTGCCAGCAGCTTTCTGAGCGGGCGCACAGATACGCAGTATTTT
13	TRBV28	TRBJ2-1	-	CASLPLSLNEQFF	TGTGCCAGCCTTCCACTTTCACTAAATGAGCAGTTCTTC
13	TRBV23-1	TRBJ1-1	TRBD1	CASGSNRGTEAFF	TGCGCCAGCGGTTCCAACAGGGGCACTGAAGCTTTCTTT
15	TRBV29-1	TRBJ2-2	TRBD2	CSVEVAGGLTGELFF	TGCAGCGTTGAAGTGGCGGGAGGGCTCACCGGGGAGCTGTTTTTT
13	TRBV9	TRBJ2-2	-	CASSVASLGELFF	TGTGCCAGCAGCGTAGCCTCCCTCGGGGAGCTGTTTTTT
13	TRBV7-9	TRBJ2-5	TRBD2	CASSLLRGGTQYF	TGTGCCAGCAGCTTACTACGGGGGGGGACCCAGTACTTC
16	TRBV7-2	TRBJ2-7	-	CASSLLGQQIAYEQYF	TGTGCCAGCAGCTTATTGGGCCAGCAGATCGCCTACGAGCAGTACTTC
15	TRBV27	TRBJ2-7	-	CASLLRGESSYEQYF	TGTGCCAGCCTCCTCAGGGGGGAAAGCTCCTACGAGCAGTACTTC
13	TRBV27	TRBJ1-1	-	CASSLGPGEEAFF	TGTGCCAGCAGTTTAGGACCCGGGGAGGAAGCTTTCTTT
19	TRBV19	TRBJ1-3	TRBD1	CASKGKTAVDRISGNTIYF	TGTGCCAGTAAGGGTAAGACGGCGGTGGACAGGATCTCTGGAAACACCATATATTTT
14	TRBV5-1	TRBJ2-7	TRBD1	CASSARQGAYEQYF	TGCGCCAGCAGCGCCCGACAGGGTGCCTACGAGCAGTACTTC
15	TRBV5-1	TRBJ2-1	TRBD2	CASSSAGGPDNEQFF	TGCGCCAGCAGCTCAGCGGGAGGGCCTGACAATGAGCAGTTCTTC
13	TRBV15	TRBJ2-7	TRBD2	CATSREGYYEQYF	TGTGCCACCAGCCGGGAGGGCTACTACGAGCAGTACTTC
16	TRBV28	TRBJ2-1	TRBD1	CASSEMGQGTGNEQFF	TGTGCCAGCAGCGAAATGGGACAGGGTACTGGCAATGAGCAGTTCTTC
14	TRBV19	TRBJ2-3	TRBD1	CASSRQGLTDTQYF	TGTGCCAGTAGTCGACAGGGGTTAACAGATACGCAGTATTTT
14	TRBV10-2	TRBJ2-4	TRBD2	CASRRERDKNIQYF	TGCGCCAGCAGGCGGGAGAGAGACAAAAACATTCAGTACTTC
14	TRBV19	TRBJ1-4	TRBD1	CASTLTGGDEKLFF	TGTGCCAGTACCCTGACAGGGGGCGATGAAAAACTGTTTTTT
15	TRBV5-1	TRBJ1-4	TRBD1	CASSLEATGSEKLFF	TGCGCCAGCAGCTTGGAGGCGACAGGGAGCGAAAAACTGTTTTTT
13	TRBV7-3	TRBJ2-5	TRBD2	CASSRLAGETQYF	TGTGCCAGCAGTAGACTAGCGGGAGAGACCCAGTACTTC
14	TRBV13	TRBJ2-3	-	CASSYQTSTDTQYF	TGTGCCAGCAGCTACCAAACTAGCACAGATACGCAGTATTTT
17	TRBV28	TRBJ2-5	TRBD1	CASSLWGGTGHQETQYF	TGTGCCAGCAGTTTATGGGGGGGGACAGGGCATCAAGAGACCCAGTACTTC
11	TRBV20-1	TRBJ1-1	-	CSASRFPEAFF	TGCAGTGCAAGCAGGTTCCCTGAAGCTTTCTTT
14	TRBV7-9	TRBJ2-3	TRBD2	CASGTSGNTDTQYF	TGTGCCAGCGGGACTAGCGGGAACACAGATACGCAGTATTTT
17	TRBV13	TRBJ2-2	TRBD1	CASSSLPGQGYTGELFF	TGTGCCAGCAGCTCCTTGCCGGGACAGGGGTATACCGGGGAGCTGTTTTTT
15	TRBV4-1	TRBJ1-1	-	CASSLFPLGQSEAFF	TGCGCCAGCAGCCTCTTCCCCCTAGGACAGAGTGAAGCTTTCTTT
14	TRBV6-5	TRBJ2-1	TRBD2	CASSSVSGINEQFF	TGTGCCAGCAGTTCCGTCAGCGGGATCAATGAGCAGTTCTTC
17	TRBV4-1	TRBJ2-2	-	CASSQGLQTANTGELFF	TGCGCCAGCAGCCAAGGGCTTCAGACAGCGAACACCGGGGAGCTGTTTTTT
13	TRBV2	TRBJ2-5	-	CASIRVVEETQYF	TGTGCCAGCATAAGAGTAGTCGAAGAGACCCAGTACTTC
15	TRBV28	TRBJ1-4	-	CASSSWTETNEKLFF	TGTGCCAGCAGCTCTTGGACAGAAACTAATGAAAAACTGTTTTTT
14	TRBV6-4	TRBJ1-2	-	CASSPAQGFDGYTF	TGTGCCAGCAGTCCGGCGCAGGGATTCGATGGCTACACCTTC
18	TRBV2	TRBJ1-5	-	CASSGSRSYPDSNQPQHF	TGTGCCAGCAGTGGGTCCAGGTCATACCCCGATAGCAATCAGCCCCAGCATTTT